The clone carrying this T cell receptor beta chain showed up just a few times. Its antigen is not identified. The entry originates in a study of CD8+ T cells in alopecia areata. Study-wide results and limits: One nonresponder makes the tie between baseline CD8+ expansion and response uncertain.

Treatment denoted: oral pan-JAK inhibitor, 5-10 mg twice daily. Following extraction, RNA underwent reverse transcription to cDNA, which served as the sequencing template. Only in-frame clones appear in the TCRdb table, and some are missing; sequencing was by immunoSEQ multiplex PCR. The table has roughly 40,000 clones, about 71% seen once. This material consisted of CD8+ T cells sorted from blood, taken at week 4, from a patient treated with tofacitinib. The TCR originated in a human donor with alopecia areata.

CDR3 sequence: CAISDGLAGNGEQFF. The CDR3 region has the DNA TGTGCCATCAGTGACGGGCTAGCGGGGAACGGTGAGCAGTTCTTC. The V and J genes are TRBV10-3 and TRBJ2-1, with TRBD2 matching over 9 bases. The CDR3 is 15 residues long. Germline loops: CDR1 ENHRY, CDR2 SYGVKD. The V and J ends lost 3 bases and 9 bases, in that order; junction bases with no gene match: 9.